These 13 T cell receptor beta chains were all obtained from the same sample, sequenced in a study of tumor-infiltrating lymphocytes in primary liver carcinoma. Co-extraction of both nucleic acids (RNA and DNA) used about 17-33 mg of unsorted bulk tissue. TCR beta cDNA was made from 450 to 500 ng total RNA with a constant-region primer. Nested multiplex PCR, run for three rounds with slightly modified ARM-PCR, yielded TCR beta libraries. A C-beta reverse primer and TRBV1-TRBV30 forward primers served in each of the first two PCR rounds, at 9 to 10 cycles apiece. TCRdb independently ran MiXCR on the multiplex PCR reads; one entry per CDR3 protein. The table includes approximately 190,000 distinct CDR3 sequences, around four fifths detected once. Specimen: tumor tissue from primary liver carcinoma. Receptor source: a man between 35 and 55 years old with primary liver carcinoma and hepatitis B virus infection.

V and J are TRBV6-6 and TRBJ2-3; 7 bases align to TRBD1. Per germline, CDR1 MNHNY and CDR2 SVGAGI (reference sequence). V lost 5 bases, J lost 5 bases, and 7 bases stayed unmatched. This CDR3 region has 14 residues. CDR3: CASSRSRQGDTQYF. CDR3 bases: TGTGCCAGCAGTCGGTCTAGACAGGGAGATACGCAGTATTTT.

There are a few counts of this clonotype. The chain carries TRBV7-9 and TRBJ2-7; TRBD2 is a possible D gene (6 bases). V was trimmed by 1 base and J by 7 bases, leaving 8 bases between them. Germline V CDR1 and CDR2: SEHNR, FQNEAQ (reference sequence). The CDR3 covers 12 residues. CDR3 in amino acids: CASSLDGGEQYF. The CDR3 coding sequence is TGTGCCAGCAGCTTAGACGGGGGAGAGCAGTACTTC.

There are a few counts of this clonotype. The rearrangement links TRBV6-2 or TRBV6-3 to TRBJ2-7; D is undetermined. The CDR3 loop spans 13 amino acids. CDR1 MNHEY and CDR2 SVGEGT come from the germline V gene. V lost 9 bases to trimming and J lost 1 base, with 13 bases between them. The CDR3 reads CASNYEVSYEQYF. The CDR3 bases are TGTGCCAGTAATTACGAGGTATCCTACGAGCAGTACTTC.

This chain joins TRBV6-6 and TRBJ2-2; 9 bases map to TRBD1. Trimming cost V 6 bases and J 5 bases; bases outside gene matches: 7. In germline, CDR1 is MNHNY, CDR2 SVGAGI (reference sequence). The CDR3 extends over 15 amino acids. The CDR3 DNA sequence: TGTGCCAGCAGCACAGGGGGCGCGGGTACCGGGGAGCTGTTTTTT. It is translated as CASSTGGAGTGELFF.

V and J are TRBV11-1 and TRBJ2-7, with D tentatively TRBD2 (6 bases). There are 13 residues in the CDR3. Germline V gene lookup returns CDR1 SGHAT and CDR2 FQDESV (reference sequence). CDR3 amino acids: CASSSSRGGEQYV. The CDR3 nucleotides read TGTGCCAGCAGCTCCTCGCGGGGTGGCGAGCAATATGTC.

The gene calls are TRBV12-3 or TRBV12-4 and TRBJ2-1; unclear D gene. The ends were cut back, 1 base at V and 7 bases at J, with 11 bases in the middle. CDR3 length equals 14 residues. This CDR3 is CASSLGSIDNEQFF. In DNA, the CDR3 is TGTGCCAGCAGTTTAGGCTCAATTGATAATGAGCAGTTCTTC.

Points on this clonotype: The germline gene is not matched at one end of the junction; a read error may be the cause. CDR3 sequence reads: CSVEGSDKAETQYF. The CDR3 DNA is TGCAGCGTAGAAGGGTCCGACAAGGCCGAGACCCAGTATTTC. J is TRBJ2-5 and V is TRBV29-1; no firm D call. This CDR3 contains 14 residues. Germline CDR1 and CDR2: SQVTM and ANQGSEA.

The table lists this clonotype with a count of one. Compared with germline, one end of the junction differs, possibly owing to a read error. This rearrangement joins TRBV6-6 to TRBJ1-1, with D possibly TRBD1 on 6 matching bases. Germline CDR1 reads MNHNY; CDR2 reads SVGAGI (reference sequence). CDR3 length: 13 residues. Here the CDR3 DNA reads TGTGTCAGCAGCACAGGGAGGTCTACTGAAGCTTTCTTT. This sequence encodes CVSSTGRSTEAFF.

The chain combines TRBV29-1 with TRBJ1-3; a possible D gene is TRBD1 (6 bases). The CDR3 runs to 15 residues. Trimming took off 6 bases at V and 3 bases at J, with 18 bases between the two ends. Germline V CDR1 and CDR2: SQVTM, ANQGSEA. Written as DNA, the CDR3 is TGCAGCGTCTCTCGGACAGCCCATATTGGAAACACCATATATTTT. Amino acid sequence: CSVSRTAHIGNTIYF.

Turning to this clonotype: The junction does not match germline at one end; this may be a read error. V gene TRBV29-1 combines with J gene TRBJ1-1; a possible D gene is TRBD1 (6 bases). The germline gives CDR1 SQVTM, CDR2 ANQGSEA. The length of the CDR3 is 14 residues. DNA of the CDR3: TGCACCGGAAAACGGGGGCAGCTGAACACTGAAACTTTCTTT. It encodes CTGKRGQLNTETFF.

A word on this clonotype: A read error may produce the germline difference seen at one junction end. This chain uses TRBV7-8 with TRBJ2-1, with TRBD2 identical over 11 bases. The CDR3 totals 16 residues. The germline V gene encodes CDR1 SGHVS and CDR2 FQNEAQ. The CDR3 reads CASSLFVTSGNNEKFF. CDR3 DNA: TGTGCCAGCAGCTTATTCGTGACTAGCGGGAACAATGAGAAGTTCTTC.

In this sample, this clonotype turned up once. Its ends do not fully match the called genes, so a read error is possible. V gene TRBV12-3 or TRBV12-4 combines with J gene TRBJ1-1; 9 bases agree with TRBD1. The CDR3 is made up of 18 amino acids. CDR3 protein: CANSLALGGTGRSTESFF. CDR3 nucleotides: TGTGCCAACAGTTTAGCGCTAGGAGGGACAGGGCGGTCCACTGAATCTTTCTTT.

This sequence joins TRBV5-1 and TRBJ2-1, with D maybe TRBD2 (7 bases). Between the trimmed V and J ends, which lost 6 bases and 2 bases, there was a span of 15 bases. The CDR3 covers 15 residues. Looked up from germline, CDR1 is SGHRS and CDR2 is YFSETQ. CDR3 region: CASITGGAAYNEQFF. The CDR3 nucleotides are TGCGCCAGCATTACGGGGGGCGCCGCCTACAATGAGCAGTTCTTC.